Detailed here is one TCR beta chain. The data were obtained in a study of early T cells in non-severe SARS-CoV-2 infection. The CDR3 is made up of 16 amino acids. V was cut by 0 bases and J by 6 bases, with 16 bases left in between. The V gene's germline CDR1 is LGHNA and CDR2 YNFKEQ. Each CDR3 protein gets one entry after TCRdb re-called the 5' RACE reads with MiXCR. This table has about 32,000 distinct CDR3 sequences, roughly 4.9% appearing once. Sequencing was carried out using whole blood. The chain carries TRBV4-2 and TRBJ2-3; a weak D match, TRBD2 (6 bases). The clonotype comes from an adult who was a healthcare worker with PCR-confirmed SARS-CoV-2 infection or an uninfected control (not recorded which). Written as DNA, the CDR3 is TGTGCCAGCAGCCAAGATCTCCAGGTGGGGAGGGATACGCAGTATTTT. Translating it yields CASSQDLQVGRDTQYF.